This record covers a single T cell receptor beta chain. This study enrolled people aged about 18 to 100 from around 26 US geographic areas. Trimming removed 0 bases at V and 4 bases at J, with 10 bases between. CDR3 size: 15 residues. Germline CDR1 SGDLS, CDR2 YYNGEE. TCRdb's table, derived via immunoSEQ multiplex PCR, lists solely in-frame clones and lacks some. This table holds 150,000 to 200,000 clones, roughly 80% found once. The data belong to a study of blood T cell repertoires in COVID-19. This chain uses TRBV9 with TRBJ2-2, with D hard to call. Input material: PBMCs or T cells enriched from blood (not recorded which). The clonotype comes from a man aged 35 to 55 who had recovered from COVID-19. The CDR3 here is CASSVALESTGELFF. CDR3 coding DNA: TGTGCCAGCAGCGTAGCTCTAGAGTCCACCGGGGAGCTGTTTTTT.